This TCR beta chain was recovered during a study of human T cells and chemical hapten exposure (dated by TCRdb to 2020 to 2023). Context from the whole study: Libraries were pooled for sequencing, and per-sample TCR yields varied mainly because of small differences in library volumes within the pool. This study followed changes in the peripheral blood TCR repertoire in vivo during primary and secondary sensitization of alopecia patients to the hapten diphenylcyclopropenone (DPC). From each blood RNA sample, both TCR alpha and TCR beta chains were sequenced. Findings and caveats that apply to the study as a whole: No change with DPC sensitization was found in the number of TCRs above 1 in 1000 frequency, and no evidence of global repertoire structure alterations was found. Repeated subsampling changed both the strength of the expansion versus patch-test correlation and the threshold at which that correlation became significant.

The time point label corresponds to: healthy volunteer bleed at 2 weeks. Total RNA was extracted from unfractionated whole blood that had been collected in Tempus Blood RNA tubes. Roughly 5 healthy volunteers were used as TCR sequencing controls and were bled at day 0, 2 weeks and 6 weeks. Library prep was done by RACE. The sequencer listed for this sample is NextSeq 500. Library preparation attached unique molecular identifiers to individual cDNA molecules for quantitative, reproducible TCR counting. The study's processing was this. Samples had a median of roughly 100,000 TCRs, with a range from roughly 20,000 to 690,600. V, J and CDR3 annotation of the TCR reads was carried out using the Decombinator software suite. For the PS versus PT1 abundance plots, all samples were subsampled to the same number of TCRs (28,000). TCRs were defined as expanded if absent before sensitization and observed at least eight times at the 2-week time point. The public reads were run again by TCRdb, first through fastp at Q25 and then through MiXCR, and only productive beta chains were kept. Rows merge per CDR3 protein into single entries with the most common DNA and genes. TCRdb, not the original authors, processed these V and J calls. Counted in this sample were some 90,000 distinct CDR3 sequences; approximately 10% of them appeared once. About 3% of the sample is taken by the ten largest.

The cysteine opens and the phenylalanine closes a CDR3 of 12 amino acids. Only the CDR3 DNA stays, 36 bases, in frame from base 1. V is reduced by 4 bases and J by 6 bases, leaving a spacing of 12 bases between them. From the germline V gene, CDR1 is SQVTM and CDR2 is ANQGSEA. At least ten counts were recorded for this clonotype. The target of this receptor is not known. The sample holds no much larger clone one base away, and base qualities are not on file. Sequenced sample: whole blood. This clonotype was obtained from a female donor in good health. Some clones in this sample may be carry-over from other donors' samples. In this chain, TRBV29-1 is recombined with TRBJ1-1, with a weak D call of TRBD1 (6 bases match). Here is the DNA: TGCAGCGTTGGGACAGAGGGATCTGAAGCTTTCTTT. Its protein reads: CSVGTEGSEAFF. The full variable domain, with segments outside the CDR3 supplied by the reference TRBV29-1 and TRBJ1-1 proteins, appears as SAVISQKPSRDICQRGTSLTIQCQVDSQVTMMFWYRQQPGQSLTLIATANQGSEATYESGFVIDKFPISRPNLTFSTLTVSNMSPEDSSIYLCSVGTEGSEAFFGQGTRLTVV.